Below, 14 T cell receptor beta chains from the same sample are listed, as sequenced in a study of cytomegalovirus exposure and HLA in healthy donors. It was with 60 Vbeta and 13 Jbeta primers that the PCR ran. Data came from immunoSEQ multiplex PCR; TCRdb stores just in-frame clones and leaves some out. This table holds under 200,000 clones, 81% found once. The sequencing input was PBMCs. The origin of the receptors is a middle-aged man in good health and CMV-seronegative.

CDR3 amino acids: CASSVFPAETQYF. The CDR3 DNA follows: TGTGCCAGCAGCGTTTTCCCTGCGGAGACCCAGTACTTC. The chain carries TRBV7-9 and TRBJ2-5; D gene ambiguous. This CDR3 comprises 13 residues. The germline CDR1 and CDR2 sequences are SEHNR and FQNEAQ (reference sequence). Trimming left V 5 bases short and J 5 bases short, with 12 bases between.

The chain carries TRBV12-5 and TRBJ1-6; TRBD1 is a possible D gene (6 bases). Looked up from germline, CDR1 is LGHNT and CDR2 is FRNRAP. Trimming pared 8 bases from V and 2 bases from J, leaving 10 bases between. This CDR3 is built from 14 residues. The CDR3 protein is CASCTGPYNSPLHF. For the CDR3, the DNA is TGTGCTAGTTGTACAGGGCCCTATAATTCACCCCTCCACTTT.

This rearrangement joins TRBV9 to TRBJ1-1; possibly TRBD1 for D (6 bases). CDR1 is SGDLS, CDR2 YYNGEE, per germline. V dropped 4 bases and J dropped 1 base, with 14 bases sitting between them. This CDR3 has 15 amino acids. CDR3 sequence: CASSPGRGGNTEAFF. CDR3 DNA: TGTGCCAGCAGCCCAGGTAGGGGGGGGAACACTGAAGCTTTCTTT.

This clone appeared once. The gene calls are TRBV25-1 and TRBJ1-4; 7 nucleotides line up with TRBD1. The CDR3 loop spans 15 amino acids. In germline, CDR1 is MGHDK, CDR2 SYGVNS. V was pared by 5 bases and J by 8 bases, with 11 bases of the junction left unmatched. The CDR3 DNA is TGTGCCAGCAGTCTCCACCACAGGGGCTTGGAAAAACTGTTTTTT. Its protein is CASSLHHRGLEKLFF.

CDR3 protein: CASSQGVENSPLHF. The CDR3 DNA sequence: TGTGCCAGCAGCCAGGGGGTCGAGAATTCACCCCTCCACTTT. This chain joins TRBV7-9 and TRBJ1-6; TRBD1 matches at 7 bases. V was pared by 5 bases and J by 7 bases, with 5 bases of the junction left unmatched. Germline loops: CDR1 SEHNR, CDR2 FQNEAQ (reference sequence). The CDR3 is made up of 14 amino acids.

The genes are TRBV5-4 and TRBJ2-3; no clear D. The length of the CDR3 is 13 residues. The germline CDR1 and CDR2 sequences are SGHNT and YYREEE (reference sequence). Trimming took off 4 bases at V and 2 bases at J, with 8 bases between the two ends. The CDR3 reads CASSPSTTDTQYF. The CDR3 nucleotides read TGTGCCAGCAGCCCTTCTACCACAGATACGCAGTATTTT. Filled out from reference TRBV5-4 and TRBJ2-3, the complete variable domain reads ETGVTQSPTHLIKTRGQQVTLRCSSQSGHNTVSWYQQALGQGPQFIFQYYREEENGRGNFPPRFSGLQFPNYSSELNVNALELDDSALYLCASSPSTTDTQYFGPGTRLTVL.

This clone was recorded only once. V gene TRBV13 combines with J gene TRBJ2-5, with 11 bases matching TRBD2. Germline V gene sequence: CDR1 PRHDT, CDR2 FYEKMQ (reference sequence). Trimming cost V 4 bases and J 2 bases; bases outside gene matches: 9. This CDR3 comprises 17 residues. CDR3 nucleotides: TGTGCCAGCAGCTCGCTAACTAGCGGGGGCTCTCAAGAGACCCAGTACTTC. Translating it yields CASSSLTSGGSQETQYF.

This chain joins TRBV9 and TRBJ2-3; 8 nucleotides align to TRBD2. Germline V gene sequence: CDR1 SGDLS, CDR2 YYNGEE. J was trimmed by 3 bases and V by 2 bases; bases with no gene match: 5. The CDR3 is 15 amino acids. CDR3: CASSVSGLVTDTQYF. The CDR3 bases are TGTGCCAGCAGCGTCTCGGGACTAGTGACAGATACGCAGTATTTT.

This clone was counted once. The rearrangement links TRBV6-1 to TRBJ2-5, with 10 positions matching TRBD1. The junction had 13 bases not matched to a gene; V was cut back by 2 bases and J by 4 bases. The CDR3 length is 18 residues. Germline V CDR1 and CDR2: MNHNS, SASEGT. The DNA for the CDR3 is TGTGCCAGCAGTGAAAGGGGTGGGGGACAGGGGTTAGGAGAGACCCAGTACTTC. This translates into CASSERGGGQGLGETQYF.

The chain employs TRBV7-9 and TRBJ2-3; the D is unclear. The CDR3 has 12 residues. V was shortened by 3 bases and J by 4 bases, with 5 bases between the two germline ends. The germline CDR1 and CDR2 sequences are SEHNR and FQNEAQ (reference sequence). The chain's CDR3 is CASSFSADTQYF. The CDR3 bases are TGTGCCAGCAGCTTCTCTGCAGATACGCAGTATTTT. Full variable domain (missing parts from reference TRBV7-9 and TRBJ2-3): DTGVSQNPRHKITKRGQNVTFRCDPISEHNRLYWYRQTLGQGPEFLTYFQNEAQLEKSRLLSDRFSAERPKGSFSTLEIQRTEQGDSAMYLCASSFSADTQYFGPGTRLTVL.

This clone was recorded only once. The chain recombines TRBV7-3 with TRBJ1-5; tentatively, D is TRBD1 (5 bases). The length of the CDR3 is 15 residues. The V end was cut by 5 bases, the J end by 3 bases, with 14 bases between. Germline V gives CDR1 SGHTA, CDR2 FQGTGA. The CDR3 protein is CASSRKTENNQPQHF. The DNA of the CDR3 is TGTGCCAGCAGCCGAAAGACAGAAAACAATCAGCCCCAGCATTTT. The variable domain in full, completed from reference TRBV7-3 and TRBJ1-5, reads GAGVSQTPSNKVTEKGKYVELRCDPISGHTALYWYRQSLGQGPEFLIYFQGTGAADDSGLPNDRFFAVRPEGSVSTLKIQRTERGDSAVYLCASSRKTENNQPQHFGDGTRLSIL.

V gene TRBV19 combines with J gene TRBJ2-2, with 14 bases aligning to TRBD2. The CDR3 runs 16 residues. The V gene's germline CDR1 is LNHDA and CDR2 SQIVND (reference sequence). V trimming: 4 bases; J trimming: 5 bases; junction bases outside the gene matches: 3. The CDR3 DNA is TGTGCCAGTAGTACCAGGACTAGCGGGGGGACCGGGGAGCTGTTTTTT. Translation gives CASSTRTSGGTGELFF.

J is TRBJ1-1 and V is TRBV9; unclear D gene. The V end was cut by 4 bases, the J end by 1 base, with 8 bases between. The CDR3 length is 13 residues. Per the germline V gene, CDR1 is SGDLS and CDR2 is YYNGEE. CDR3 amino acids: CASSPGGNTEAFF. The CDR3 DNA follows: TGTGCCAGCAGCCCGGGTGGGAACACTGAAGCTTTCTTT.

The chain carries TRBV19 and TRBJ1-1; D may be TRBD1 (5 bases). The CDR3 runs 14 residues. The V end was cut by 5 bases, the J end by 4 bases, with 14 bases between. CDR1 is LNHDA, CDR2 SQIVND, per germline (reference sequence). The CDR3 loop is CASSPWDSLTEAFF. The DNA of the CDR3 is TGTGCCAGTAGTCCCTGGGACTCCCTCACTGAAGCTTTCTTT. The variable domain in full, with the rest retrieved from reference TRBV19 and TRBJ1-1, is DGGITQSPKYLFRKEGQNVTLSCEQNLNHDAMYWYRQDPGQGLRLIYYSQIVNDFQKGDIAEGYSVSREKKESFPLTVTSAQKNPTAFYLCASSPWDSLTEAFFGQGTRLTVV.